This is a list of T cell receptor beta chains from one sample in a study of regulatory and conventional T cells in RAG deficiency. The data were produced by immunoSEQ multiplex PCR, yet TCRdb's version contains in-frame clones alone and is incomplete. The repertoire holds approximately 30,000 clones, with approximately 96% as singletons. The same sample was also used in a study of regulatory T cells.

Material: CD25- CD4+ T cells sorted from blood. These receptors were taken from a human donor in good health. Each CDR3 is given without its conserved first and last residue. D genes are given only for firm matches.

v_gene: TRBV4-1; d_gene: -; j_gene: TRBJ2-5; CDR3aa: ASSGKVTGGREFQETQY
v_gene: TRBV5-4; d_gene: -; j_gene: TRBJ2-1; CDR3aa: ASSLGGGALNEQF
v_gene: TRBV4-3; d_gene: TRBD1; j_gene: TRBJ2-5; CDR3aa: ASSQAVGQGEETQY
v_gene: TRBV18; d_gene: TRBD1; j_gene: TRBJ2-4; CDR3aa: ASSPDRGQGNIQY
v_gene: TRBV18; d_gene: TRBD2; j_gene: TRBJ2-5; CDR3aa: ASSSVAGGGETQY
v_gene: TRBV6-5; d_gene: TRBD1; j_gene: TRBJ1-5; CDR3aa: ASRAGGSSKPQH
v_gene: TRBV11-1; d_gene: -; j_gene: TRBJ1-2; CDR3aa: ASSREGLLDGYT
v_gene: TRBV9; d_gene: TRBD1; j_gene: TRBJ1-2; CDR3aa: ASSVGQGGNYGYT
v_gene: TRBV11-2; d_gene: -; j_gene: TRBJ1-4; CDR3aa: ASSFLFREKLS
v_gene: TRBV14; d_gene: TRBD1; j_gene: TRBJ1-4; CDR3aa: ASSPFDRASEKLF
v_gene: TRBV7-9; d_gene: TRBD2; j_gene: TRBJ2-3; CDR3aa: ASSQIRTSGDTQY
v_gene: TRBV9; d_gene: TRBD2; j_gene: TRBJ2-5; CDR3aa: ASSVLAGVEFGETQY
v_gene: TRBV29-1; d_gene: -; j_gene: TRBJ1-2; CDR3aa: SVDGETPFEASHGYT
v_gene: TRBV5-1; d_gene: -; j_gene: TRBJ2-7; CDR3aa: ASSSGLRNSYEQY
v_gene: TRBV4-1; d_gene: TRBD1; j_gene: TRBJ2-1; CDR3aa: ASSQDPEDRGIDEQF
v_gene: TRBV2; d_gene: -; j_gene: TRBJ2-7; CDR3aa: ASSEANGDSY
v_gene: TRBV19; d_gene: -; j_gene: TRBJ2-2; CDR3aa: ASSVRRSSRGELF
v_gene: TRBV2; d_gene: TRBD1; j_gene: TRBJ1-4; CDR3aa: ASSMTGWVEKLF
v_gene: TRBV11-2; d_gene: -; j_gene: TRBJ2-3; CDR3aa: ASSFHRQDRTDTQY
v_gene: TRBV15; d_gene: -; j_gene: TRBJ2-7; CDR3aa: ATSRGSYEQY
v_gene: TRBV6-5; d_gene: TRBD1; j_gene: TRBJ1-5; CDR3aa: ASRGQLSNQPQH
v_gene: TRBV7-9; d_gene: TRBD2; j_gene: TRBJ2-7; CDR3aa: ASSGGLAGASYEQY
v_gene: TRBV10-2; d_gene: TRBD2; j_gene: TRBJ2-7; CDR3aa: ASREGGPSYEQY
v_gene: TRBV27; d_gene: TRBD2; j_gene: TRBJ2-7; CDR3aa: ASRGLGRGSEQY
v_gene: TRBV11-3; d_gene: TRBD1; j_gene: TRBJ1-1; CDR3aa: ASSAGQGMNTEAF
v_gene: TRBV19; d_gene: TRBD1; j_gene: TRBJ1-2; CDR3aa: ASSQGAKYGYT
v_gene: TRBV5-1; d_gene: -; j_gene: TRBJ1-2; CDR3aa: ASSFEQTYGYT
v_gene: TRBV7-8; d_gene: TRBD2; j_gene: TRBJ2-5; CDR3aa: ASSTRGSGRGETQY
v_gene: TRBV7-9; d_gene: -; j_gene: TRBJ1-1; CDR3aa: ASSKTQGGNTEAF
v_gene: TRBV6-5; d_gene: TRBD1; j_gene: TRBJ1-2; CDR3aa: ASRPTGAYGYT
v_gene: TRBV6-1; d_gene: -; j_gene: TRBJ1-6; CDR3aa: AAQGPSLPLH
v_gene: TRBV5-1; d_gene: -; j_gene: TRBJ2-3; CDR3aa: ASSLSGSDTQY
v_gene: TRBV5-4; d_gene: TRBD2; j_gene: TRBJ2-3; CDR3aa: ASSLPGLAGGSSTQY
v_gene: TRBV14; d_gene: TRBD2; j_gene: TRBJ2-7; CDR3aa: ASSYGLAGEQY
v_gene: TRBV30; d_gene: TRBD1; j_gene: TRBJ1-4; CDR3aa: AWSPDRGEKLF
v_gene: TRBV25-1; d_gene: TRBD1; j_gene: TRBJ2-1; CDR3aa: ASSGTGNHEQF
v_gene: TRBV10-3; d_gene: TRBD2; j_gene: TRBJ2-6; CDR3aa: AISSTSGVSSGANVLT
v_gene: TRBV7-9; d_gene: TRBD2; j_gene: TRBJ2-3; CDR3aa: ASSTRDSGRSTDTQY
v_gene: TRBV10-1; d_gene: -; j_gene: TRBJ2-2; CDR3aa: ASSAHNRGGELF
v_gene: TRBV6-1; d_gene: TRBD1; j_gene: TRBJ1-2; CDR3aa: ASSEAGQGIIYT
v_gene: TRBV11-2; d_gene: TRBD1; j_gene: TRBJ1-2; CDR3aa: ASSLDSGGYYGYT
v_gene: TRBV28; d_gene: -; j_gene: TRBJ2-7; CDR3aa: ASSLSPSSYEQY
v_gene: TRBV7-2; d_gene: -; j_gene: TRBJ1-1; CDR3aa: ASSPGGVGGSEAF
v_gene: TRBV5-8; d_gene: TRBD1; j_gene: TRBJ1-6; CDR3aa: ASKRDRLYNSPLH
v_gene: TRBV6-1; d_gene: -; j_gene: TRBJ1-5; CDR3aa: ARTRPAERNQPQH